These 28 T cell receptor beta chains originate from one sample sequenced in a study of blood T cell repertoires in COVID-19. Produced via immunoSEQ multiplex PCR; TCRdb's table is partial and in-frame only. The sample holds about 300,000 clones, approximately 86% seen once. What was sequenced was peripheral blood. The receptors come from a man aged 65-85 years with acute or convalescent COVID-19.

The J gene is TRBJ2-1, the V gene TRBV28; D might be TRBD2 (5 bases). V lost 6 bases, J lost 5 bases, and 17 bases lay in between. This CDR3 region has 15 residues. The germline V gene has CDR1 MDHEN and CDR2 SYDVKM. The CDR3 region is CASRSFQTKDNEQFF. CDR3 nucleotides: TGTGCCAGCAGATCCTTCCAGACTAAAGACAATGAGCAGTTCTTC. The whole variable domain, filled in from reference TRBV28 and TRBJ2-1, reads DVKVTQSSRYLVKRTGEKVFLECVQDMDHENMFWYRQDPGLGLRLIYFSYDVKMKEKGDIPEGYSVSREKKERFSLILESASTNQTSMYLCASRSFQTKDNEQFFGPGTRLTVL.

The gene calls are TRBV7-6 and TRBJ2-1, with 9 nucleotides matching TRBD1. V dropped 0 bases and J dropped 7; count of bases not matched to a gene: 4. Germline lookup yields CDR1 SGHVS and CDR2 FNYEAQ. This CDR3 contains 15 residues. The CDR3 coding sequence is TGTGCCAGCAGCTTAGCGGGGGACAGGGTGAATGAGCAGTTCTTC. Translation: CASSLAGDRVNEQFF.

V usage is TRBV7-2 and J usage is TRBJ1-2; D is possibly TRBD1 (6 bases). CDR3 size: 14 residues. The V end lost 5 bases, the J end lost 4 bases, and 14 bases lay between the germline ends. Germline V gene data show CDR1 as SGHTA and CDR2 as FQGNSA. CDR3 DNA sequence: TGTGCCAGCAGCCCCGTGGGAGGGGGCTATGGCTACACCTTC. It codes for CASSPVGGGYGYTF.

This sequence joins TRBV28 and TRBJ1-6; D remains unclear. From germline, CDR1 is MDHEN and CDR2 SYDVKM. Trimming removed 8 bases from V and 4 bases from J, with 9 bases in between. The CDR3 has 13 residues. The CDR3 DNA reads TGTGCCAGCGGAACAGCTTATAATTCACCCCTCCACTTT. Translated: CASGTAYNSPLHF.

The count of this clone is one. CDR3 sequence reads: CASSRGGTYEQYF. The DNA for the CDR3 is TGTGCCAGCAGTCGCGGGGGGACCTACGAGCAGTACTTC. The chain recombines TRBV28 with TRBJ2-7, with 8 bases identical to TRBD2. Germline V CDR1 and CDR2: MDHEN, SYDVKM. This CDR3 is 13 amino acids long. The V and J ends lost 5 bases and 2 bases, in that order; junction bases with no gene match: 2. The full variable domain, completed using reference TRBV28 and TRBJ2-7, is DVKVTQSSRYLVKRTGEKVFLECVQDMDHENMFWYRQDPGLGLRLIYFSYDVKMKEKGDIPEGYSVSREKKERFSLILESASTNQTSMYLCASSRGGTYEQYFGPGTRLTVT.

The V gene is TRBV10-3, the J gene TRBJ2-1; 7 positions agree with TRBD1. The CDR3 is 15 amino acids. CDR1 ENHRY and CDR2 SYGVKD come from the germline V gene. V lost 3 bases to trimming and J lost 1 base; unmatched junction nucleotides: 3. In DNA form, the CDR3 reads TGTGCCATCAGTGAAGGGGGCCGATCCTACAATGAGCAGTTCTTC. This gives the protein CAISEGGRSYNEQFF.

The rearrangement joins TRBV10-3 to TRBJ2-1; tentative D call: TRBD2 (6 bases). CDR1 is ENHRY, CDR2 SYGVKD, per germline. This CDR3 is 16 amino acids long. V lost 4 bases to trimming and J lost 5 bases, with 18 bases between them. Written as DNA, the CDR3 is TGTGCCATCAGTGTTCGTCGGAGGGACGGGGACAATGAGCAGTTCTTC. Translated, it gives CAISVRRRDGDNEQFF.

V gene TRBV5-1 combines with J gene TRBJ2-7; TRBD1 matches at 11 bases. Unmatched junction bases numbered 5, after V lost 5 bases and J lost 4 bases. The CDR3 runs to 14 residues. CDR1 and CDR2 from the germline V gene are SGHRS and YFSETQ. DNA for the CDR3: TGCGCCAGCAGACCAGGGACAGGGGGGTACGAGCAGTACTTC. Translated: CASRPGTGGYEQYF.

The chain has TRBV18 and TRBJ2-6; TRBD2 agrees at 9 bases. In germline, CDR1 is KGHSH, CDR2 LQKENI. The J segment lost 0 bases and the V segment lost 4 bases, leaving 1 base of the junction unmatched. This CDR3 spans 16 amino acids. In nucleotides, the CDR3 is TGTGCCAGCTCACAGACTAGCGGCTCTGGGGCCAACGTCCTGACTTTC. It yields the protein CASSQTSGSGANVLTF. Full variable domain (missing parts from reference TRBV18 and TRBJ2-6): NAGVMQNPRHLVRRRGQEARLRCSPMKGHSHVYWYRQLPEEGLKFMVYLQKENIIDESGMPKERFSAEFPKEGPSILRIQQVVRGDSAAYFCASSQTSGSGANVLTFGAGSRLTVL.

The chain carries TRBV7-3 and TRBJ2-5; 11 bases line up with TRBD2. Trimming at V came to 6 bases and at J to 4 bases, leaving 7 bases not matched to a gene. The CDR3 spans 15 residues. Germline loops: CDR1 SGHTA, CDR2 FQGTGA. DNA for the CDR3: TGTGCCAGCAGTCCACTAGCGGGGGACCGAGAGACCCAGTACTTC. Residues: CASSPLAGDRETQYF.

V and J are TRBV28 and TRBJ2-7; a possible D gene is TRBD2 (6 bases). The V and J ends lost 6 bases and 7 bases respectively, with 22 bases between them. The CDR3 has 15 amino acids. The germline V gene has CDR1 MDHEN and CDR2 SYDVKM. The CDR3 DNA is TGTGCCAGCAGCTCCCCCGGGACTCCGGTTAGGGAGCAGTACTTC. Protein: CASSSPGTPVREQYF. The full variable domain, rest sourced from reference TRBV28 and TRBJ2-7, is DVKVTQSSRYLVKRTGEKVFLECVQDMDHENMFWYRQDPGLGLRLIYFSYDVKMKEKGDIPEGYSVSREKKERFSLILESASTNQTSMYLCASSSPGTPVREQYFGPGTRLTVT.

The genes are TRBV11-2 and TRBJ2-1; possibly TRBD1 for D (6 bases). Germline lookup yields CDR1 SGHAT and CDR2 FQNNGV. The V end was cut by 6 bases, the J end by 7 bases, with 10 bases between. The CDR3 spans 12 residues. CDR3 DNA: TGTGCCAGCAGATATCAGGGGAATGAGCAGTTCTTC. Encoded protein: CASRYQGNEQFF.

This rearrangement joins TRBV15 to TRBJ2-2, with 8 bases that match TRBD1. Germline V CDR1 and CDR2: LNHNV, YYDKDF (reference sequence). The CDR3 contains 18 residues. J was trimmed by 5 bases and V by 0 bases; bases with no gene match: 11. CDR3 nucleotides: TGTGCCACCAGCAGAGATCGACAAGGCAGGGGGCTGACCGGGGAGCTGTTTTTT. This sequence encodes CATSRDRQGRGLTGELFF. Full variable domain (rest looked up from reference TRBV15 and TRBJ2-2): DAMVIQNPRYQVTQFGKPVTLSCSQTLNHNVMYWYQQKSSQAPKLLFHYYDKDFNNEADTPDNFQSRRPNTSFCFLDIRSPGLGDTAMYLCATSRDRQGRGLTGELFFGEGSRLTVL.

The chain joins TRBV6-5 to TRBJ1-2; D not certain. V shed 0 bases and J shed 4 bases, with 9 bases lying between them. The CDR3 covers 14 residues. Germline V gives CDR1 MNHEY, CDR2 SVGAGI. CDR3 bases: TGTGCCAGCAGTTACTCTGGGCAGCTCTATGGCTACACCTTC. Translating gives CASSYSGQLYGYTF.

CDR3 loop: CARYGQGAHEKLFF. CDR3 coding DNA: TGTGCCAGGTACGGACAGGGGGCGCATGAAAAACTGTTTTTT. The J gene is TRBJ1-4, the V gene TRBV21-1; the table's D gene call, TRBD1, was not cross checked with the DNA. TRBV21-1 is an annotated pseudogene. The CDR3 loop spans 14 amino acids.

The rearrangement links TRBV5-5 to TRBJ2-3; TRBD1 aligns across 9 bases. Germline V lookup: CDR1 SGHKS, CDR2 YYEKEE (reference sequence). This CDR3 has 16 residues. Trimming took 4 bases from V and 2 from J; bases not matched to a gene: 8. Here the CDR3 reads CASSPGTGKLTDTQYF. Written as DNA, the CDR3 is TGTGCCAGCAGCCCCGGGACAGGGAAACTCACAGATACGCAGTATTTT. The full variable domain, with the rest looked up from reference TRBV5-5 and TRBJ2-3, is DAGVTQSPTHLIKTRGQQVTLRCSPISGHKSVSWYQQVLGQGPQFIFQYYEKEERGRGNFPDRFSARQFPNYSSELNVNALLLGDSALYLCASSPGTGKLTDTQYFGPGTRLTVL.

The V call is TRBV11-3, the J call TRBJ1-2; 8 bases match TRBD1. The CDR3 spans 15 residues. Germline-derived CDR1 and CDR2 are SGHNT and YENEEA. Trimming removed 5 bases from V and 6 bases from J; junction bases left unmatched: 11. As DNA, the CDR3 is TGTGCCAGCAGCGCCGGCCCGGGACAGGAGGATGGCTACACCTTC. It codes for CASSAGPGQEDGYTF.

CDR3 nucleotides: TGTGCCAGCAGCTCGCGGACTAGCGGGAGTTCACCAGATACGCAGTATTTT. Its protein is CASSSRTSGSSPDTQYF. V gene TRBV7-9 combines with J gene TRBJ2-3; 13 nucleotides match TRBD2. J gave up 4 bases and V 4 bases, and 8 bases lay outside the gene matches. The CDR3 length is 17 residues. Germline loops: CDR1 SEHNR, CDR2 FQNEAQ (reference sequence).

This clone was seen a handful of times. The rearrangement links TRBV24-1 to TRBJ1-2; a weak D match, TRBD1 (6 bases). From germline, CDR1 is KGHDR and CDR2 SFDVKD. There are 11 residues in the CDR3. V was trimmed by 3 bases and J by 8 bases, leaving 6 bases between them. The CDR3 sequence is CATSDQGGYTF. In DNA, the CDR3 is TGTGCCACCAGTGATCAGGGGGGCTACACCTTC.

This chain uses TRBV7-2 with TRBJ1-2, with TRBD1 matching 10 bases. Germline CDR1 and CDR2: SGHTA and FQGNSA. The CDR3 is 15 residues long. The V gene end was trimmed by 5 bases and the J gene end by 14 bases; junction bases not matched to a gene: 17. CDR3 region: CASSPAPGQGGAQTF. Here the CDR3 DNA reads TGTGCCAGCAGCCCCGCACCCGGACAGGGGGGGGCGCAAACCTTC.

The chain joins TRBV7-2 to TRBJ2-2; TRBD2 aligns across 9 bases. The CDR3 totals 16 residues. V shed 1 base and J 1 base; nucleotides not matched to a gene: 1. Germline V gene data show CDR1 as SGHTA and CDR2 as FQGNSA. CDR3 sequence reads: CASSLDSGGNTGELFF. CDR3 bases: TGTGCCAGCAGCTTAGATAGCGGGGGGAACACCGGGGAGCTGTTTTTT. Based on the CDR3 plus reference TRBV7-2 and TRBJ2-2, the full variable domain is GAGVSQSPSNKVTEKGKDVELRCDPISGHTALYWYRQSLGQGLEFLIYFQGNSAPDKSGLPSDRFSAERTGGSVSTLTIQRTQQEDSAVYLCASSLDSGGNTGELFFGEGSRLTVL.

CDR3 nucleotide sequence: TGCGCCAGAGAGGGGGACAGACCACGAGACTTAGCCAAAAACATTCAGTACTTC. Protein sequence: CAREGDRPRDLAKNIQYF. This chain connects TRBV10-1 to TRBJ2-4; 7 bases agree with TRBD1. Germline CDR1 WNHNN, CDR2 SYGVQD (reference sequence). J was trimmed by 0 bases and V by 9 bases; bases with no gene match: 17. The CDR3 totals 18 residues.

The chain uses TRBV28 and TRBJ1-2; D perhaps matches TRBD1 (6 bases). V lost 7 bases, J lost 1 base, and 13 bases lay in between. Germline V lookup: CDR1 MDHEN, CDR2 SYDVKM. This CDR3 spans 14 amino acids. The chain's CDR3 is CASNPDSYNYGYTF. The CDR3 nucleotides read TGTGCCAGCAACCCGGACAGTTATAACTATGGCTACACCTTC.

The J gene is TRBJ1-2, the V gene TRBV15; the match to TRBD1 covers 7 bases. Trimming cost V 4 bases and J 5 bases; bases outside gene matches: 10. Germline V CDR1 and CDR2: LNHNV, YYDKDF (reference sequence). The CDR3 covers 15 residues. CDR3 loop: CATSTGQEPSYGYTF. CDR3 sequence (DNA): TGTGCCACCAGCACAGGACAGGAACCCTCTTATGGCTACACCTTC.

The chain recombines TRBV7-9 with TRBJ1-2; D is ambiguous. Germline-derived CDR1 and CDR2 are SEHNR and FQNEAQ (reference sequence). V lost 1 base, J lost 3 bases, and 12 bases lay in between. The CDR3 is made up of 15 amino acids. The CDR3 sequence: CASSLGPGADYGYTF. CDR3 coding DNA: TGTGCCAGCAGCTTAGGCCCGGGTGCGGACTATGGCTACACCTTC.

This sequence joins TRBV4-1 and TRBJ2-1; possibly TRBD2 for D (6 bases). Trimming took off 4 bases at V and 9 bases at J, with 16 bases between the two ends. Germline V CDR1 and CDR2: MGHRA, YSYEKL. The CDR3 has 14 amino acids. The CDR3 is CASSRGGADPEQFF. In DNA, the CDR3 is TGCGCCAGCAGCCGGGGCGGGGCTGACCCTGAGCAGTTCTTC.

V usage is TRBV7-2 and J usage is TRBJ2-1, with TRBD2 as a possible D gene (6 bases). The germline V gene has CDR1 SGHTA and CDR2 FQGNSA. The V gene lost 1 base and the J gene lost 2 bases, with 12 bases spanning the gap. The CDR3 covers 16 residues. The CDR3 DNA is TGTGCCAGCAGCTTAGTCGGTAGCGGCGCCTACAATGAGCAGTTCTTC. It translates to CASSLVGSGAYNEQFF.

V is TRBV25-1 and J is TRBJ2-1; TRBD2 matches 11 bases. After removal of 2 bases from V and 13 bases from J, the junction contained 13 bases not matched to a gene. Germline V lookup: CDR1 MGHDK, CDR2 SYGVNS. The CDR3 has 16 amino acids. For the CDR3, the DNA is TGTGCCAGCAGTGAAACGACTAGCGGGGAAACCAGGCCCCAGTTCTTC. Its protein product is CASSETTSGETRPQFF.